This T cell receptor (beta chain) is from a study of blood T cell repertoires in COVID-19. In the study overall: The analysed material was cDNA or gDNA that came from T cells, B-cell-depleted T cells, or PBMCs.

TCRdb's table, derived via immunoSEQ multiplex PCR, lists solely in-frame clones and lacks some. The sample carries about 500,000 clones, about 89% recorded once. This clone was recorded once. Seattle cases were enrolled at active infection and followed longitudinally. The V gene's germline CDR1 is SGHNT and CDR2 YENEEA. After removal of 4 bases from V and 5 bases from J, the junction contained 11 bases not matched to a gene. This CDR3 has 17 residues. The clonotype was recovered from a woman aged 45-59 years with COVID-19, enrolled during active disease. Sequencing was done on a sample of peripheral blood. V is TRBV11-3 and J is TRBJ2-3, with 11 bases fitting TRBD2. The CDR3 is CASSSPGSGGAGDTQYF. In nucleotides, the CDR3 is TGTGCCAGCAGCTCGCCAGGTAGCGGGGGGGCCGGAGATACGCAGTATTTT.